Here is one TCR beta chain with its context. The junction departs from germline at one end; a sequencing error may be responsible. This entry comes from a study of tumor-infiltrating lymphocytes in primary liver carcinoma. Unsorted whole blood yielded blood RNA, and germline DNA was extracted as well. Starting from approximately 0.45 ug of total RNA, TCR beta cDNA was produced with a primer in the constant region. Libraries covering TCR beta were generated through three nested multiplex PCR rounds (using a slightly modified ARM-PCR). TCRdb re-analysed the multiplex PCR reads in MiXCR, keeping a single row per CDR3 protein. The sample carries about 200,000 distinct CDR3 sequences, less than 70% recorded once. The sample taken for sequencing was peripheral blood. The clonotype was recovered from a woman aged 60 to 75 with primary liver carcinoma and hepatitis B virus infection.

CDR3 nucleotide sequence: TGTGCCAGCAGCCCCCTAGCTGGAGGGCCCGCAGATACGCACTATTTT. Translating it yields CASSPLAGGPADTHYF. The V gene is TRBV7-8, the J gene TRBJ2-3, with D tentatively TRBD2 (6 bases). Germline CDR1 is SGHVS and CDR2 is FQNEAQ. There are 16 residues in the CDR3.